The rows below give T cell receptor beta chains drawn from one sample of a study of blood T cell repertoires in COVID-19. Clones were read by immunoSEQ multiplex PCR, and TCRdb kept only the in-frame ones, dropping some. The sample contains approximately 260,000 clones, approximately 80% of which appear only once. Sequencing used peripheral blood. Source of these receptors: a human donor in a cohort sampled during active COVID-19. The CDR3 runs from the conserved cysteine through the conserved F or W. The D gene is left open where the match is weak. Rows may omit the clone size; those that give it use once, few, many or a size class.

TRBJ2-2,TRBD1,TRBV28,-,CASSPGQNFGELFF,TGTGCCAGCAGCCCGGGACAGAACTTCGGGGAGCTGTTTTTT
TRBJ1-5,-,TRBV6-2/TRBV6-3,-,CASSYPGVGNQPQHF,TGTGCCAGCAGTTACCCGGGGGTGGGCAATCAGCCCCAGCATTTT
TRBJ1-5,-,TRBV10-3,-,CAIGADQPQHF,TGTGCCATCGGAGCAGATCAGCCCCAGCATTTT
TRBJ1-1,TRBD1,TRBV5-1,-,CASSGQGAGTEAFF,TGCGCCAGCAGCGGACAGGGGGCTGGCACTGAAGCTTTCTTT
TRBJ2-7,-,TRBV6-5,-,CASSHSGVVVYEQYF,TGTGCCAGCAGCCACTCTGGTGTGGTAGTTTACGAGCAGTACTTC
TRBJ1-1,TRBD1,TRBV5-1,-,CASQGVMNTEAFF,TGCGCCAGCCAGGGGGTGATGAACACTGAAGCTTTCTTT
TRBJ2-3,-,TRBV19,-,CASKGLDTQYF,TGTGCCAGTAAGGGGCTGGATACGCAGTATTTT
TRBJ2-5,-,TRBV6-5,-,CASSYSEVGREETQYF,TGTGCCAGCAGTTACTCCGAGGTGGGCAGGGAAGAGACCCAGTACTTC
TRBJ2-7,-,TRBV7-9,once,CASSLAEPYEQYF,TGTGCCAGCAGCTTGGCTGAACCCTACGAGCAGTACTTC
TRBJ1-6,-,TRBV3-1/TRBV3-2,-,CASSQDMQGSSYNSPLHF,TGTGCCAGCAGCCAAGATATGCAGGGGAGCTCCTATAATTCACCCCTCCACTTT
TRBJ2-3,TRBD2,TRBV29-1,-,CSVEALAGVGTDTQYF,TGCAGCGTTGAGGCGTTAGCGGGAGTTGGCACAGATACGCAGTATTTT
TRBJ2-7,TRBD2,TRBV27,-,CASSLSHSRGENSYEQYF,TGTGCCAGCAGTTTGAGTCATAGCCGGGGGGAAAACTCCTACGAGCAGTACTTC
TRBJ2-1,-,TRBV9,-,CASSGTGGLYNEQFF,TGTGCCAGCAGCGGAACCGGGGGGCTCTACAATGAGCAGTTCTTC
TRBJ2-2,TRBD2,TRBV2,-,CASRPTGGGSGELFF,TGTGCCAGCAGACCAACGGGAGGGGGTTCGGGGGAGCTGTTTTTT
TRBJ2-3,-,TRBV19,-,CASSIDRAKDTQYF,TGTGCCAGTAGTATAGACAGGGCGAAGGATACGCAGTATTTT
TRBJ2-3,TRBD2,TRBV5-1,-,CASSLAGGPRDTQYF,TGCGCCAGCAGCCTAGCGGGAGGACCCAGGGATACGCAGTATTTT
TRBJ1-1,-,TRBV19,-,CASSPTGTEAFF,TGTGCCAGTAGTCCGACGGGAACTGAAGCTTTCTTT
TRBJ1-1,-,TRBV12-3/TRBV12-4,few,CASSRTANTEAFF,TGTGCCAGCAGTCGGACAGCGAACACTGAAGCTTTCTTT
TRBJ2-5,-,TRBV11-2,-,CASSSEGVGGTQYF,TGTGCCAGCAGCTCAGAGGGGGTAGGGGGGACCCAGTACTTC
TRBJ2-1,-,TRBV7-9,-,CASSLLGQRGVHEQFF,TGTGCCAGCAGCTTGTTAGGACAGCGAGGGGTTCATGAGCAGTTCTTC
TRBJ2-1,TRBD2,TRBV19,once,CASSNSGGSYNEQFF,TGTGCCAGTAGTAATAGCGGGGGCTCCTACAATGAGCAGTTCTTC
TRBJ2-7,TRBD2,TRBV4-2,-,CASSRGLAGGSYEQYF,TGTGCCAGCAGCCGGGGCCTAGCGGGGGGGAGTTACGAGCAGTACTTC
TRBJ2-7,-,TRBV10-3,-,CAISESAFGWQGQNEQYF,TGTGCCATCAGTGAGTCGGCATTCGGGTGGCAGGGTCAAAACGAGCAGTACTTC
TRBJ1-1,-,TRBV10-3,-,CAIRDQGHRNTEAFF,TGTGCCATCAGAGACCAGGGACATCGAAACACTGAAGCTTTCTTT
TRBJ1-6,-,TRBV28,-,CASSPTQGSSAPLHF,TGTGCCAGCAGCCCTACCCAGGGGAGTTCGGCACCCCTCCACTTT
TRBJ2-1,TRBD2,TRBV7-8,-,CASSLVGSGGVQFF,TGTGCCAGCAGCTTAGTTGGTAGCGGGGGGGTACAGTTCTTC
TRBJ2-7,TRBD1,TRBV29-1,-,CSVAPGQGTYEQYF,TGCAGCGTCGCACCGGGACAGGGGACCTACGAGCAGTACTTC
TRBJ2-7,TRBD2,TRBV6-5,few,CASLNLGTSGLEQYF,TGTGCCAGCCTAAACCTTGGGACTAGCGGACTCGAGCAGTACTTC
TRBJ2-5,TRBD2,TRBV10-3,-,CAISEFRLAGSQETQYF,TGTGCCATCAGTGAGTTTAGGCTAGCGGGATCCCAAGAGACCCAGTACTTC
TRBJ2-7,TRBD1,TRBV19,-,CASSKGTEDSYEQYF,TGTGCCAGTAGTAAAGGGACAGAAGACTCCTACGAGCAGTACTTC
TRBJ1-1,TRBD1,TRBV5-1,few,CASSPIRDRDTEAFF,TGCGCCAGCAGCCCTATCCGGGACAGGGACACTGAAGCTTTCTTT
TRBJ2-3,-,TRBV19,-,CASSMLAVSTDTQYF,TGTGCCAGTAGTATGTTGGCAGTTAGCACAGATACGCAGTATTTT
TRBJ2-2,-,TRBV15,-,CATSRLPWGELFF,TGTGCCACCAGCAGGCTACCCTGGGGGGAGCTGTTTTTT
TRBJ2-7,TRBD2,TRBV6-2/TRBV6-3,-,CASSPREGFGEYF,TGTGCCAGCAGCCCTCGGGAGGGGTTCGGCGAGTACTTC
TRBJ1-2,-,TRBV6-2/TRBV6-3,-,CASSYSGQMSYGYTF,TGTGCCAGCAGTTACTCGGGGCAGATGAGCTATGGCTACACCTTC
TRBJ2-7,TRBD1,TRBV7-2,-,CASSLGGTGESEQYF,TGTGCCAGCAGCTTAGGTGGGACAGGGGAGAGCGAGCAGTACTTC
TRBJ1-6,TRBD1,TRBV19,-,CASSIRQGERSPLHF,TGTGCCAGTAGTATCCGACAGGGGGAAAGATCACCCCTCCACTTT
TRBJ2-1,-,TRBV11-2,-,CASSPGKGEQFF,TGTGCCAGCAGCCCCGGGAAGGGTGAGCAGTTCTTC
TRBJ1-2,-,TRBV5-1,-,CASSLLGGGIGYTF,TGCGCCAGCAGCTTACTCGGTGGAGGTATTGGCTACACCTTC
TRBJ1-4,TRBD1,TRBV25-1,-,CASSAGTVTNEKLFF,TGTGCCAGCAGTGCCGGGACAGTCACTAATGAAAAACTGTTTTTT
TRBJ2-7,-,TRBV15,-,CATSNIRRGLSSYEQYF,TGTGCCACCAGCAATATTCGGAGGGGTCTTTCTTCCTACGAGCAGTACTTC
TRBJ1-4,TRBD1,TRBV27,-,CASSLGRTGTHEKLFF,TGTGCCAGCAGTTTAGGACGGACAGGGACTCATGAAAAACTGTTTTTT
TRBJ2-2,-,TRBV4-1,once,CASSQGLPGTYGELFF,TGCGCCAGCAGCCAAGGTTTACCTGGGACTTACGGGGAGCTGTTTTTT
TRBJ1-2,-,TRBV6-5,once,CASSYYPSRVPGYTF,TGTGCCAGCAGTTACTATCCTTCCAGGGTCCCTGGCTACACCTTC
TRBJ1-6,TRBD1,TRBV18,-,CASSRDRDNSPLHF,TGTGCCAGCTCTCGGGACAGGGATAATTCACCCCTCCACTTT
TRBJ1-1,-,TRBV5-1,-,CASSLSASGGVEFF,TGCGCCAGCAGCTTGTCGGCCAGCGGAGGGGTAGAGTTCTTT
TRBJ2-7,TRBD1,TRBV6-1,-,CASSGPGQGNEQYF,TGTGCCAGCAGTGGTCCGGGACAGGGGAACGAGCAGTACTTC
TRBJ2-1,-,TRBV5-4,-,CASSLGQGRGSTNEQFF,TGTGCCAGCAGCTTGGGGCAGGGTAGGGGATCTACAAATGAGCAGTTCTTC
TRBJ2-7,TRBD2,TRBV11-3,few,CASREASGVFYEQYF,TGTGCCAGCAGGGAAGCTAGCGGGGTATTTTACGAGCAGTACTTC
TRBJ2-6,TRBD1,TRBV18,once,CASSPTGGGTGANVLTF,TGTGCCAGCTCACCAACAGGGGGCGGTACTGGGGCCAACGTCCTGACTTTC
TRBJ1-1,TRBD1,TRBV6-5,once,CASQGTELWGAEAFF,TGTGCCAGCCAAGGGACAGAACTCTGGGGGGCTGAAGCTTTCTTT
TRBJ2-2,TRBD1,TRBV18,-,CASSSRQGADTGELFF,TGTGCCAGCTCATCGCGACAGGGGGCGGACACCGGGGAGCTGTTTTTT
TRBJ1-2,TRBD1,TRBV10-3,few,CAISDPRGFYGYTF,TGTGCCATCAGTGACCCCAGGGGGTTCTATGGCTACACCTTC
TRBJ2-7,TRBD2,TRBV5-4,-,CASSLGAGGTYEQYF,TGTGCCAGCAGCTTGGGGGCGGGAGGGACCTACGAGCAGTACTTC
TRBJ2-1,TRBD2,TRBV2,-,CASTRIAGGSQFF,TGTGCCAGCACCAGGATAGCGGGGGGGTCTCAGTTCTTC
TRBJ2-1,TRBD2,TRBV5-1,-,CASHSGSSYNEQFF,TGCGCCAGCCATAGCGGGAGTTCCTACAATGAGCAGTTCTTC
TRBJ2-2,TRBD1,TRBV7-6,-,CASSLRTGGASGELFF,TGTGCCAGCAGCCTAAGGACAGGGGGCGCCTCCGGGGAGCTGTTTTTT